These T cell receptor beta chains were read from a single sample in a study of blood T cells in healthy people across ages. A single record per CDR3 protein comes from TCRdb applying MiXCR to the 5' RACE reads. Among almost 300,000 distinct CDR3 sequences listed, 25% to 30% were seen once. The sample comprised blood. Receptors originate from a woman between 65 and 79 years old in good health. CDR3s include the opening cysteine and the closing phenylalanine or tryptophan. D genes are given only for firm matches. Expanded clones get a size class; other rows say once, few or many, or leave the size out.

V gene: TRBV14; clone size: many; D gene: TRBD1; J gene: TRBJ1-3; CDR3 DNA: TGTGCCAGCAGCCGAGACAGGGTCTCTGGAAACACCATATATTTT; CDR3 protein: CASSRDRVSGNTIYF
V gene: TRBV28; clone size: many; D gene: -; J gene: TRBJ2-7; CDR3 DNA: TGTGCCAGCAGTCAACACGACTCAAGACCCTACGAGCAGTACTTC; CDR3 protein: CASSQHDSRPYEQYF
V gene: TRBV15; clone size: -; D gene: -; J gene: TRBJ2-1; CDR3 DNA: TGTGCCACCATCAGAGATCTTCACAATGAGCAGTTCTTC; CDR3 protein: CATIRDLHNEQFF
V gene: TRBV4-3; clone size: few; D gene: -; J gene: TRBJ2-1; CDR3 DNA: TGCGCCAGCAGCCGGAGGGCTAGCTACAATGAGCAGTTCTTC; CDR3 protein: CASSRRASYNEQFF
V gene: TRBV28; clone size: few; D gene: -; J gene: TRBJ2-3; CDR3 DNA: TGTGCCAGCAGCTCCATCAGGGATACGCAGTATTTT; CDR3 protein: CASSSIRDTQYF
V gene: TRBV7-2; clone size: -; D gene: TRBD1; J gene: TRBJ2-7; CDR3 DNA: TGTGCCAGCAGCTCAGGGGGATACTCCTACGAGCAGTACTTC; CDR3 protein: CASSSGGYSYEQYF
V gene: TRBV4-2; clone size: -; D gene: TRBD2; J gene: TRBJ2-1; CDR3 DNA: TGTGTCAGCAGCCAAGATTCGAGCGGGAGGGTAAATGAGCAGTTCTTC; CDR3 protein: CVSSQDSSGRVNEQFF
V gene: TRBV11-2; clone size: few; D gene: -; J gene: TRBJ2-4; CDR3 DNA: TGTGCCAGCAGCTTAGGAGCGGGCAAAAACATTCAGTACTTC; CDR3 protein: CASSLGAGKNIQYF
V gene: TRBV7-2; clone size: many; D gene: -; J gene: TRBJ1-6; CDR3 DNA: TGTGCCAGCAGCTTCCGGGCCGATTACAATTCACCCCTCCACTTT; CDR3 protein: CASSFRADYNSPLHF
V gene: TRBV7-2; clone size: -; D gene: TRBD2; J gene: TRBJ2-1; CDR3 DNA: TGTGCCAGCAGCTTAGTGAGGACTAGGCTCGATGAGCAGTTCTTC; CDR3 protein: CASSLVRTRLDEQFF
V gene: TRBV4-1; clone size: few; D gene: -; J gene: TRBJ1-4; CDR3 DNA: TGCGCCAGCAGCCAAGAAGGGTCAGGGTGGGAAAAACTGTTTTTT; CDR3 protein: CASSQEGSGWEKLFF
V gene: TRBV7-2; clone size: few; D gene: -; J gene: TRBJ1-3; CDR3 DNA: TGTGCCAGCAGCTTAAGGGAAGCTGGAAACACCATATATTTT; CDR3 protein: CASSLREAGNTIYF
V gene: TRBV4-3; clone size: -; D gene: -; J gene: TRBJ1-2; CDR3 DNA: TGCGCCAGCAGCCAAGAGGGGGCCGAATCCCCAAACACCTTC; CDR3 protein: CASSQEGAESPNTF
V gene: TRBV28; clone size: -; D gene: TRBD2; J gene: TRBJ2-1; CDR3 DNA: TGTGCCAGCAGTTTAGAAACGGGAGGTAGGGGCAATGAGCAGTTCTTC; CDR3 protein: CASSLETGGRGNEQFF
V gene: TRBV3-1; clone size: -; D gene: -; J gene: TRBJ2-7; CDR3 DNA: TGTGCCAGCAACCGACTAGGGGACGAGCAGTACTTC; CDR3 protein: CASNRLGDEQYF
V gene: TRBV7-2; clone size: few; D gene: -; J gene: TRBJ1-2; CDR3 DNA: TGTGCCAGCAGCTTAGGGGGCCACAGACGTAACTATGGCTACACCTTC; CDR3 protein: CASSLGGHRRNYGYTF
V gene: TRBV5-1; clone size: -; D gene: -; J gene: TRBJ2-5; CDR3 DNA: TGCGCCAGCAGCTTGAACAGCGGATCCTTGGGTGAGACCCAGTACTTC; CDR3 protein: CASSLNSGSLGETQYF
V gene: TRBV9; clone size: -; D gene: -; J gene: TRBJ2-3; CDR3 DNA: TGTGCCAGCAGCATCCCGGGGGTGCATGGTACGCAGTATTTT; CDR3 protein: CASSIPGVHGTQYF
V gene: TRBV5-1; clone size: -; D gene: TRBD1; J gene: TRBJ2-3; CDR3 DNA: TGCGCCAGCCACACAGGGGCTCGCACAGATACGCAGTATTTT; CDR3 protein: CASHTGARTDTQYF
V gene: TRBV12-3/TRBV12-4; clone size: few; D gene: -; J gene: TRBJ1-1; CDR3 DNA: TGTGCCAGCAGTCTCGAAAACACTGAAGCTTTCTTT; CDR3 protein: CASSLENTEAFF
V gene: TRBV7-2; clone size: -; D gene: TRBD2; J gene: TRBJ2-1; CDR3 DNA: TGTGCCAGCAGCTCCAATCAATGGGGACTAGCGGGAGCACGCGAGCAGTTCTTC; CDR3 protein: CASSSNQWGLAGAREQFF
V gene: TRBV7-9; clone size: -; D gene: -; J gene: TRBJ2-6; CDR3 DNA: TGTGCCAGCAGCCTCCGAGTTGGGGCTGGGGCCAACGTCCTGACTTTC; CDR3 protein: CASSLRVGAGANVLTF
V gene: TRBV7-9; clone size: -; D gene: TRBD1; J gene: TRBJ2-7; CDR3 DNA: TGTGCCAGCAGCTTTGCCACCGGGACAGGGGACTACGAGCAGTACTTC; CDR3 protein: CASSFATGTGDYEQYF
V gene: TRBV28; clone size: few; D gene: TRBD1; J gene: TRBJ1-2; CDR3 DNA: TGTGCCGGCAGTCAGGACAGGCTTAGGGGCTACACCTTC; CDR3 protein: CAGSQDRLRGYTF
V gene: TRBV11-2; clone size: -; D gene: TRBD2; J gene: TRBJ2-2; CDR3 DNA: TGTGCCAGCAGGATGATAGCGGGAGCCAACCCCGGGGAGCTGTTTTTT; CDR3 protein: CASRMIAGANPGELFF
V gene: TRBV20-1; clone size: few; D gene: -; J gene: TRBJ2-1; CDR3 DNA: TGCAGTGCTAGTTTGGATTACAATGAGCAGTTCTTC; CDR3 protein: CSASLDYNEQFF
V gene: TRBV6-2/TRBV6-3; clone size: few; D gene: -; J gene: TRBJ1-2; CDR3 DNA: TGTGCCAGCAGTTATATCACAGGGCGCGGCTACACCTTC; CDR3 protein: CASSYITGRGYTF